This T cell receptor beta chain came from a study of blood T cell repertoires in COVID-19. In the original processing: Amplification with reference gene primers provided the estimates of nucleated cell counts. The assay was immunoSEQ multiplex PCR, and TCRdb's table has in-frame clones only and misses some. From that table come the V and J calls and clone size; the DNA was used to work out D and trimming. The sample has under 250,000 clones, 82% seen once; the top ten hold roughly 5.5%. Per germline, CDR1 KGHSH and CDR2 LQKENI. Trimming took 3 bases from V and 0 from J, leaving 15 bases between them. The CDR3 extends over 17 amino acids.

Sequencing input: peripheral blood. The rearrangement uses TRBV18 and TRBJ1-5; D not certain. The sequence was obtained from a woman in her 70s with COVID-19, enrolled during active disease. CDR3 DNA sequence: TGTGCCAGCTCACCGAGGCAGTTAGACGATAGCAATCAGCCCCAGCATTTT. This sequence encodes CASSPRQLDDSNQPQHF.